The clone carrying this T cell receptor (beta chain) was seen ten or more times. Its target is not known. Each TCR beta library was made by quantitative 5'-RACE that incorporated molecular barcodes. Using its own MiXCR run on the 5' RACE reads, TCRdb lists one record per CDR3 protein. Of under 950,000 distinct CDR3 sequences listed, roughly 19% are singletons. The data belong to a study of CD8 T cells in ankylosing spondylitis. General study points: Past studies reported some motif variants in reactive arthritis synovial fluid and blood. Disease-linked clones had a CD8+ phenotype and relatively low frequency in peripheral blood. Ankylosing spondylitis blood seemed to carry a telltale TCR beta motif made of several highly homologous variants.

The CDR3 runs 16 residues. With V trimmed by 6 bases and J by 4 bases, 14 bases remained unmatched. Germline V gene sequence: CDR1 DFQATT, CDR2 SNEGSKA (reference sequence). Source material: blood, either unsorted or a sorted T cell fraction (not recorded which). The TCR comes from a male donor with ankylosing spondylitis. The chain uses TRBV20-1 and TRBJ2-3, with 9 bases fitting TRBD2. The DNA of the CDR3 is TGCAGTGCCATCAATGTGGCGGGAGGGGGAGCAGATACGCAGTATTTT. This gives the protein CSAINVAGGGADTQYF.